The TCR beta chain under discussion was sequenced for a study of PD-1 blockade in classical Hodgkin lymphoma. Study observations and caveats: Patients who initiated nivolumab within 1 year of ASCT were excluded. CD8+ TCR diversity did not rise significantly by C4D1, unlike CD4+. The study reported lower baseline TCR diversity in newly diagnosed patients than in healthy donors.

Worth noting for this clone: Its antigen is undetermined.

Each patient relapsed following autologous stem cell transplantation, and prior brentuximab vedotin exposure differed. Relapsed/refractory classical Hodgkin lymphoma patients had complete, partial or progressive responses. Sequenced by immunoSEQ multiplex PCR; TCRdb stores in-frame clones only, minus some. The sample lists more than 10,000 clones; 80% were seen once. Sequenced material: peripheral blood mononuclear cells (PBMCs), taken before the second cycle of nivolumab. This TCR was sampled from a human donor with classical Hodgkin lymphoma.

Written as DNA, the CDR3 is TGTGCCAGCAGCCCGAGTCCCGCCCCCTACGAGCAGTACTTC. Amino acid sequence: CASSPSPAPYEQYF. The chain couples TRBV7-9 to TRBJ2-7; D remains ambiguous. V gave up 5 bases and J gave up 2 bases, with 13 bases separating them. CDR1 and CDR2 (germline): SEHNR, FQNEAQ (reference sequence). The CDR3 runs to 14 residues.